This TCR beta chain was identified in a study of blood T cell repertoires in COVID-19. Germline V gene data show CDR1 as SNHLY and CDR2 as FYNNEI. The CDR3 extends over 12 amino acids. Unmatched junction bases numbered 4, after V lost 6 bases and J lost 10 bases. The assay was immunoSEQ multiplex PCR, and TCRdb's table has in-frame clones only and misses some. The sample contains hundreds of thousands of clones, approximately 91% of which appear only once. V and J are TRBV2 and TRBJ2-7, with 12 bases identical to TRBD2. Sequenced sample: peripheral blood. The source of this sequence is a man in his sixties who had recovered from COVID-19. In nucleotides, the CDR3 is TGTGCCAGCAGAACTAGCGGGGGGCAACAGTACTTC. This encodes CASRTSGGQQYF.